One and the same sample provided the 27 T cell receptor beta chains below, sequenced in a study of cytomegalovirus exposure and HLA in healthy donors. PCR involved 60 Vbeta and 13 Jbeta primers. The protocol was immunoSEQ multiplex PCR, while the TCRdb copy is restricted to in-frame clones and leaves out a portion. The profile covers about 150,000 clones, with 65% to 80% appearing a single time and over 3% taken by the ten largest. Sequenced sample: PBMCs. The receptors stem from a woman between 45 and 60 years old in good health and CMV-seropositive.

The chain combines TRBV5-4 with TRBJ2-7; TRBD2 is a possible D gene (5 bases). The V end lost 0 bases, the J end lost 2 bases, and 15 bases lay between the germline ends. Germline CDR1 and CDR2: SGHNT and YYREEE (reference sequence). This CDR3 spans 16 amino acids. The CDR3 protein is CASSLGVGVATYEQYF. CDR3 nucleotide sequence: TGTGCCAGCAGCTTGGGGGTCGGGGTGGCTACCTACGAGCAGTACTTC.

The chain carries TRBV28 and TRBJ1-1, with D maybe TRBD1 (6 bases). The CDR3 contains 15 residues. CDR1 is MDHEN and CDR2 is SYDVKM in the germline V gene. Trimming removed 1 base from V and 3 bases from J, with 12 bases in between. The CDR3 here is CASSLFERGYTEAFF. The CDR3 nucleotides read TGTGCCAGCAGTTTATTTGAGAGGGGGTACACTGAAGCTTTCTTT.

The rearrangement joins TRBV4-3 to TRBJ2-3; TRBD2 matches at 9 bases. V was clipped by 0 bases and J by 6 bases; unmatched bases: 13. The CDR3 contains 18 residues. Germline V CDR1 and CDR2: LGHNA, YSLEER. CDR3 in amino acids: CASSQEIPAGGREDTQYF. DNA of the CDR3: TGCGCCAGCAGCCAAGAGATTCCTGCGGGGGGGCGGGAGGATACGCAGTATTTT.

J is TRBJ1-2 and V is TRBV7-2, with 7 bases identical to TRBD1. Germline V gene data show CDR1 as SGHTA and CDR2 as FQGNSA. CDR3 length: 15 residues. V trimming: 5 bases; J trimming: 4 bases; junction bases outside the gene matches: 10. This CDR3 is CASSQRTGLFYGYTF. CDR3 nucleotide sequence: TGTGCCAGCAGCCAGAGGACAGGCCTATTCTATGGCTACACCTTC.

This clone appeared a few times. The genes are TRBV5-1 and TRBJ1-2; D is unresolved. V lost 0 bases to trimming and J lost 5 bases, with 14 bases between them. Per germline, CDR1 SGHRS and CDR2 YFSETQ. CDR3 length equals 15 residues. The chain's CDR3 is CASSLDGWATYGYTF. The CDR3 bases are TGCGCCAGCAGCTTGGATGGCTGGGCTACATATGGCTACACCTTC.

This clone is a singleton in its sample. As DNA, the CDR3 is TGTGCCAGCAGCCCTCGTATGGGCGCTTACAATGAGCAGTTCTTC. It translates to CASSPRMGAYNEQFF. The rearrangement uses TRBV9 and TRBJ2-1; no definite D call. The germline V and J ends were trimmed by 4 bases and 4 bases, with 15 bases remaining between them. CDR1 and CDR2 from the germline V gene are SGDLS and YYNGEE. CDR3 length equals 15 residues. The whole variable domain, remainder taken from reference TRBV9 and TRBJ2-1, is DSGVTQTPKHLITATGQRVTLRCSPRSGDLSVYWYQQSLDQGLQFLIQYYNGEERAKGNILERFSAQQFPDLHSELNLSSLELGDSALYFCASSPRMGAYNEQFFGPGTRLTVL.

The V call is TRBV4-1, the J call TRBJ2-1; TRBD1 is a possible D gene (6 bases). CDR3 size: 15 residues. Germline CDR1 and CDR2: MGHRA and YSYEKL. V was shortened by 1 base and J by 7 bases, with 14 bases between the two germline ends. CDR3 coding DNA: TGCGCCAGCAGCCAAGCCGGGATTCAGGGGAATGAGCAGTTCTTC. Its translation is CASSQAGIQGNEQFF.

The V and J genes are TRBV5-6 and TRBJ2-7; 9 bases fit TRBD2. CDR3 size: 14 residues. CDR1 and CDR2 (germline): SGHDT, YYEEEE. Trimming at V came to 2 bases and at J to 3 bases, leaving 3 bases not matched to a gene. In DNA form, the CDR3 reads TGTGCCAGCAGCTTTGGACTAGCGAGCTACGAGCAGTACTTC. It translates to CASSFGLASYEQYF.

V gene TRBV9 combines with J gene TRBJ2-7, with 8 bases that match TRBD2. Germline V lookup: CDR1 SGDLS, CDR2 YYNGEE. This CDR3 has 19 residues. J gave up 2 bases and V 6 bases, and 22 bases lay outside the gene matches. CDR3 region: CASTRHPGGVPIMAYEQYF. In DNA form, the CDR3 reads TGTGCCAGCACCCGGCACCCGGGGGGGGTCCCGATAATGGCCTACGAGCAGTACTTC.

The chain joins TRBV9 to TRBJ1-2, with TRBD1 as a possible D gene (5 bases). The CDR3 has 14 amino acids. The V and J ends lost 4 bases and 4 bases respectively, with 14 bases between them. Germline CDR1 reads SGDLS; CDR2 reads YYNGEE. CDR3 residues: CASSPFGGTYGYTF. The CDR3 DNA reads as TGTGCCAGCAGCCCCTTCGGAGGGACCTATGGCTACACCTTC.

This chain joins TRBV5-1 and TRBJ2-4; D not resolved. The germline V and J ends were trimmed by 2 bases and 8 bases, with 14 bases remaining between them. The CDR3 has 14 amino acids. Germline V gives CDR1 SGHRS, CDR2 YFSETQ. CDR3 DNA: TGCGCCAGCAGCTTAAGCACCAATCGGGACATTCAGTACTTC. Its protein is CASSLSTNRDIQYF.

The chain employs TRBV6-5 and TRBJ1-2; D call uncertain. Trimming removed 0 bases at V and 0 bases at J, with 8 bases between. CDR1 MNHEY and CDR2 SVGAGI come from the germline V gene. The length of the CDR3 is 15 residues. Here the CDR3 reads CASSYSPLANYGYTF. The CDR3 region has the DNA TGTGCCAGCAGTTACTCTCCGCTAGCTAACTATGGCTACACCTTC.

This clone is a singleton in its sample. J is TRBJ2-7 and V is TRBV5-6, with 12 bases aligning to TRBD1. This CDR3 contains 16 residues. V lost 0 bases and J lost 4; bases outside the gene matches: 5. Germline-derived CDR1 and CDR2 are SGHDT and YYEEEE. The CDR3: CASSLAGTGGLYEQYF. The CDR3 DNA sequence: TGTGCCAGCAGCTTGGCCGGGACAGGGGGCCTGTACGAGCAGTACTTC.

The chain couples TRBV2 to TRBJ2-3; 8 bases line up with TRBD2. This CDR3 spans 16 amino acids. Germline V gives CDR1 SNHLY, CDR2 FYNNEI. Trimming at V came to 4 bases and at J to 1 base, leaving 7 bases not matched to a gene. As DNA, the CDR3 is TGTGCCAGCAGTGGCGGCAGCGGGAGAGGCACAGATACGCAGTATTTT. Amino acids: CASSGGSGRGTDTQYF.

This chain joins TRBV28 and TRBJ2-2, with 7 bases matching TRBD2. The CDR3 loop spans 15 amino acids. Germline trimming cut 2 bases from V and 5 bases from J; bases unmatched to any gene: 5. Germline loops: CDR1 MDHEN, CDR2 SYDVKM. The CDR3 nucleotides read TGTGCCAGCAGTTTAACGCCCGGGAGGACCGGGGAGCTGTTTTTT. Translation gives CASSLTPGRTGELFF.

This chain joins TRBV5-1 and TRBJ2-3; 9 bases agree with TRBD2. The CDR3 has 16 residues. With 0 bases clipped from V and 6 bases from J, the junction kept 8 bases outside the gene matches. Per the germline V gene, CDR1 is SGHRS and CDR2 is YFSETQ. The CDR3 sequence is CASSLELAGNSDTQYF. The CDR3 DNA sequence: TGCGCCAGCAGCTTGGAGCTAGCGGGAAATTCGGATACGCAGTATTTT.

This clone was picked up a small number of times. J is TRBJ2-1 and V is TRBV14; TRBD1 aligns across 9 bases. The CDR3 spans 15 residues. Germline lookup yields CDR1 SGHDN and CDR2 FVKESK. V trimming: 7 bases; J trimming: 0 bases; junction bases outside the gene matches: 4. For the CDR3, the DNA is TGTGCCAGCACCCGACAGGGGGGCTCCTACAATGAGCAGTTCTTC. Translation gives CASTRQGGSYNEQFF.

The genes are TRBV7-9 and TRBJ1-3; D is unresolved. This CDR3 has 14 amino acids. Trimming took off 5 bases at V and 2 bases at J, with 10 bases between the two ends. Germline CDR1 reads SEHNR; CDR2 reads FQNEAQ (reference sequence). The chain's CDR3 is CASSPRTAGNTIYF. In DNA, the CDR3 is TGTGCCAGCAGCCCCCGCACGGCTGGAAACACCATATATTTT.

The J gene is TRBJ1-5, the V gene TRBV4-1; D is uncertain. The germline V and J ends were trimmed by 0 bases and 7 bases, with 13 bases remaining between them. The CDR3 contains 15 residues. Germline assignment: CDR1 MGHRA and CDR2 YSYEKL. CDR3 residues: CASSQDLQVRQPQHF. The DNA of the CDR3 is TGCGCCAGCAGCCAAGATCTCCAGGTACGACAGCCCCAGCATTTT.

CDR3 region: CASSYSSGEYNEQFF. The CDR3 DNA sequence: TGTGCCAGCAGTTACTCGTCGGGAGAGTACAATGAGCAGTTCTTC. This chain joins TRBV6-5 and TRBJ2-1; D possibly corresponds to TRBD2 (6 bases). The CDR3 has 15 residues. Germline CDR1 and CDR2: MNHEY and SVGAGI. Between the trimmed V and J ends, which lost 0 bases and 4 bases, there was a span of 10 bases.

The CDR3 sequence: CASSERQGSTGELFF. CDR3 DNA: TGTGCCAGCAGTGAGAGACAGGGTAGTACCGGGGAGCTGTTTTTT. The V gene is TRBV25-1, the J gene TRBJ2-2, with TRBD1 matching 7 bases. Looked up from germline, CDR1 is MGHDK and CDR2 is SYGVNS. V was clipped by 3 bases and J by 5 bases; unmatched bases: 6. CDR3 length: 15 amino acids.

V is TRBV7-2 and J is TRBJ1-2; TRBD1 might be the D (5 bases). The CDR3 consists of 15 residues. The germline V gene has CDR1 SGHTA and CDR2 FQGNSA. V dropped 5 bases and J dropped 8 bases, with 21 bases sitting between them. The CDR3 DNA reads as TGTGCCAGCAGCCCACAAAGGGGTGCCGGAGAAGGCTACACCTTC. Protein: CASSPQRGAGEGYTF.

This clone was seen a few times. The genes are TRBV27 and TRBJ2-3; 8 nucleotides line up with TRBD1. CDR3 length equals 14 residues. Trimming cost V 6 bases and J 3 bases; bases outside gene matches: 5. Germline CDR1 is MNHEY and CDR2 is SMNVEV (reference sequence). The CDR3, as DNA: TGTGCCAGCAGAGACAGGGGTGGGACAGATACGCAGTATTTT. Its translation: CASRDRGGTDTQYF.

About this clone: The sample carries other DNA sequences with the same CDR3. V is TRBV30 and J is TRBJ1-1, with D maybe TRBD1 (5 bases). Trimming removed 3 bases at V and 4 bases at J, with 12 bases between. Germline-derived CDR1 and CDR2 are GTSNPN and SVGIG (reference sequence). The CDR3 spans 13 residues. The CDR3 region has the DNA TGTGCCTGGAGCGAGTGGCAGGGCACTGAAGCTTTCTTT. Translated: CAWSEWQGTEAFF.

V usage is TRBV6-1 and J usage is TRBJ1-5; 7 bases line up with TRBD1. The V segment lost 4 bases and the J segment 4 bases; nucleotides outside the gene matches: 16. Per the germline V gene, CDR1 is MNHNS and CDR2 is SASEGT. The CDR3 has 18 amino acids. In DNA form, the CDR3 reads TGTGCCAGCAGTGGCCCCCCTCGACAGGGTGGGCTAAATCAGCCCCAGCATTTT. Residues: CASSGPPRQGGLNQPQHF.

Here the CDR3 reads CASSVGTGRYEQYF. In DNA form, the CDR3 reads TGTGCCAGCAGTGTCGGGACAGGCCGCTACGAGCAGTACTTC. This rearrangement joins TRBV28 to TRBJ2-7, with 8 bases identical to TRBD1. Germline V lookup: CDR1 MDHEN, CDR2 SYDVKM. J gave up 3 bases and V 5 bases, and 6 bases lay outside the gene matches. The CDR3 covers 14 residues.

The rearrangement uses TRBV7-8 and TRBJ2-5; 10 bases map to TRBD2. The trim removed 4 bases at V and 11 bases at J, leaving 16 bases unmatched. Germline V gives CDR1 SGHVS, CDR2 FQNEAQ. The CDR3 contains 16 residues. CDR3 loop: CASSWESPAGGREQYF. DNA of the CDR3: TGTGCCAGCAGCTGGGAATCCCCAGCGGGGGGGCGGGAGCAGTACTTC.